These 22 T cell receptor beta chains were sequenced from one sample in a study of beta chain features in type 1 diabetes. Points from the study as a whole: Type 1 diabetes patients had moderately but significantly shorter TCRB CDR3s in all four CD4+ subsets.

Investigators reverse transcribed all isolated RNA, so they sequenced expressed TCRB transcripts. Libraries were prepared by immunoSEQ multiplex PCR; TCRdb keeps only in-frame clonotypes and omits some of them. Among 500,000 to 650,000 clones listed, roughly 12% were seen once. Antigens for these TCRs are unknown. Sequencing input: naive CD4+ T cells from blood. These receptors were taken from a man under 40 with type 1 diabetes.

This clone has only a few counts. The gene calls are TRBV28 and TRBJ2-5, with unresolved D. Trimming stripped 6 bases from V and 0 bases from J, with 5 bases between. CDR1 is MDHEN and CDR2 is SYDVKM in the germline V gene. The CDR3 is 12 amino acids. The CDR3: CASSRDQETQYF. DNA of the CDR3: TGTGCCAGCAGCCGGGACCAAGAGACCCAGTACTTC.

This clone occurred many times. The V and J genes are TRBV14 and TRBJ2-4; D may be TRBD2 (5 bases). The CDR3 has 13 amino acids. The germline gives CDR1 SGHDN, CDR2 FVKESK. Trimming left V 7 bases short and J 7 bases short, with 14 bases between. The CDR3 coding sequence is TGTGCCAGCAACTCGGGATGGGGTAACATTCAGTACTTC. This sequence encodes CASNSGWGNIQYF.

The chain joins TRBV18 to TRBJ1-5, with 12 positions matching TRBD1. The CDR3 loop spans 16 amino acids. In germline, CDR1 is KGHSH, CDR2 LQKENI. The V segment lost 3 bases and the J segment 6 bases; nucleotides outside the gene matches: 6. The CDR3 region is CASSPKGQGAGQPQHF. The CDR3 DNA reads TGTGCCAGCTCACCGAAGGGACAGGGGGCGGGTCAGCCCCAGCATTTT.

This clone appeared a few times. The CDR3 DNA follows: TGTGCCAGCTCACCCGGACGGGAAGCTTTCTTT. The encoded protein is CASSPGREAFF. This chain uses TRBV18 with TRBJ1-1; the D is unclear. Germline V lookup: CDR1 KGHSH, CDR2 LQKENI. V gave up 3 bases and J gave up 8 bases, with 7 bases separating them. The CDR3 has 11 amino acids.

The chain carries TRBV7-2 and TRBJ2-7; 11 bases are shared with TRBD1. After removal of 5 bases from V and 4 bases from J, the junction contained 7 bases not matched to a gene. The CDR3 is made up of 15 amino acids. CDR1 and CDR2 from the germline V gene are SGHTA and FQGNSA. The CDR3 DNA follows: TGTGCCAGCAGCATCGGACAGGGGGCGCGTTACGAGCAGTACTTC. As protein: CASSIGQGARYEQYF. Variable domain in full (rest from reference TRBV7-2 and TRBJ2-7): GAGVSQSPSNKVTEKGKDVELRCDPISGHTALYWYRQSLGQGLEFLIYFQGNSAPDKSGLPSDRFSAERTGGSVSTLTIQRTQQEDSAVYLCASSIGQGARYEQYFGPGTRLTVT.

This sequence joins TRBV4-3 and TRBJ1-1; unclear D gene. The CDR3 extends over 14 amino acids. V lost 2 bases to trimming and J lost 0 bases, with 7 bases between them. Germline V gene sequence: CDR1 LGHNA, CDR2 YSLEER. The CDR3 spells CASSQQTVNTEAFF. The CDR3 nucleotides are TGCGCCAGCAGCCAACAGACCGTGAACACTGAAGCTTTCTTT.

This clone was picked up a small number of times. The V call is TRBV29-1, the J call TRBJ1-2, with D possibly matching TRBD1 (6 bases). The V end was cut by 3 bases, the J end by 5 bases, with 13 bases between. This CDR3 comprises 13 residues. Per germline, CDR1 SQVTM and CDR2 ANQGSEA. As DNA, the CDR3 is TGCAGCGTTGACGGGGGGGCAGGTTATGGCTACACCTTC. Protein sequence: CSVDGGAGYGYTF.

The V call is TRBV6-9, the J call TRBJ2-1, with TRBD2 matching 9 bases. The trim removed 4 bases at V and 11 bases at J, leaving 15 bases unmatched. Germline values: CDR1 MNHGY, CDR2 SVAAGI. The CDR3 consists of 16 residues. DNA for the CDR3: TGTGCCAGCAGTTGCCCCGGGAAGCGGGGGGCGCAGAAGCAGTTCTTC. Its protein is CASSCPGKRGAQKQFF.

This chain joins TRBV30 and TRBJ1-5; perhaps TRBD1 as D (5 bases). The V gene's germline CDR1 is GTSNPN and CDR2 SVGIG (reference sequence). The ends were cut back, 5 bases at V and 6 bases at J, with 11 bases in the middle. The CDR3 contains 12 residues. The CDR3 spells CAWGGGSQPQHF. The CDR3 nucleotides are TGTGCCTGGGGTGGGGGAAGTCAGCCCCAGCATTTT.

This clone was detected a few times. This sequence joins TRBV18 and TRBJ2-7; no firm D call. The CDR3 covers 13 residues. Deletions cut 2 bases from V and 7 bases from J, with 12 bases between. The V gene's germline CDR1 is KGHSH and CDR2 LQKENI. The CDR3 DNA is TGTGCCAGCTCACCAGGACGGTCGAGGGAGCAGTACTTC. Amino acids: CASSPGRSREQYF.

This clone was picked up a small number of times. V gene TRBV29-1 combines with J gene TRBJ1-5, with D possibly TRBD1 on 6 matching bases. Germline assignment: CDR1 SQVTM and CDR2 ANQGSEA. V was cut by 3 bases and J by 7 bases, with 10 bases left in between. The CDR3 length is 12 residues. CDR3 protein: CSVEGAGQPQHF. The CDR3 DNA is TGCAGCGTTGAGGGGGCAGGGCAGCCCCAGCATTTT.

This clone was picked up a small number of times. CDR3 DNA sequence: TGTGCCAGCAGCTTGACTAGCGGGGGACCGTACTTC. Residues: CASSLTSGGPYF. The gene calls are TRBV7-2 and TRBJ2-4, with TRBD2 matching 12 bases. The germline gives CDR1 SGHTA, CDR2 FQGNSA. The CDR3 runs to 12 residues. The trim removed 3 bases at V and 15 bases at J, leaving 3 bases unmatched.

The V gene is TRBV29-1, the J gene TRBJ1-5; D unresolved. Germline-derived CDR1 and CDR2 are SQVTM and ANQGSEA. The CDR3 runs 13 residues. V lost 3 bases to trimming and J lost 7 bases, with 13 bases between them. The CDR3 protein is CSVDPGGGQPQHF. The CDR3 DNA is TGCAGCGTTGACCCAGGAGGTGGGCAGCCCCAGCATTTT.

CDR3 coding DNA: TGTGCCAGCAGAACAGGGGCGGGCTACACCTTC. It is translated as CASRTGAGYTF. The chain couples TRBV6-1 to TRBJ1-2; 7 bases map to TRBD1. Germline V gene data show CDR1 as MNHNS and CDR2 as SASEGT. The CDR3 consists of 11 residues. Trimming removed 6 bases from V and 8 bases from J; junction bases left unmatched: 3.

This clone occurred a few times. J is TRBJ2-6 and V is TRBV7-2; no firm D call. This CDR3 has 15 amino acids. CDR1 is SGHTA and CDR2 is FQGNSA in the germline V gene. The germline V and J ends were trimmed by 2 bases and 2 bases, with 7 bases remaining between them. DNA of the CDR3: TGTGCCAGCAGCTTAATGGGGACTGGGGCCAACGTCCTGACTTTC. Translated: CASSLMGTGANVLTF. Looking up the rest from reference TRBV7-2 and TRBJ2-6 gives the full variable domain: GAGVSQSPSNKVTEKGKDVELRCDPISGHTALYWYRQSLGQGLEFLIYFQGNSAPDKSGLPSDRFSAERTGGSVSTLTIQRTQQEDSAVYLCASSLMGTGANVLTFGAGSRLTVL.

The chain employs TRBV18 and TRBJ1-4; D not resolved. Germline V gives CDR1 KGHSH, CDR2 LQKENI. The CDR3 contains 13 residues. Trimming cost V 3 bases and J 8 bases, with 10 bases left between them. CDR3 region: CASSPGSLEKLFF. CDR3 nucleotide sequence: TGTGCCAGCTCACCTGGCTCTCTGGAAAAACTGTTTTTT.

Regarding this clone: The DNA is omitted, as the CDR3 cannot be located on it reliably, and the CDR3 follows TCRdb's listing. The CDR3 spells CASSFLAGRETQYF. V is TRBV27 and J is TRBJ2-5; the table's TRBD2 call for D was not verified on the DNA. Germline V gives CDR1 MNHEY, CDR2 SMNVEV (reference sequence). The CDR3 is 14 amino acids in total, end residues counted.

With regard to this clone: A much more abundant neighbour one base away suggests this may be a read error. The sample contains more than one DNA sequence encoding this CDR3. The CDR3 nucleotides are TGTGCCAGCAGCTTGGGGTACCAAGAGACCCAGTACTTC. This encodes CASSLGYQETQYF. The V call is TRBV7-6, the J call TRBJ2-5; unclear D gene. The CDR3 loop spans 13 amino acids. V was cut by 3 bases and J by 0 bases, with 5 bases left in between. The germline V gene encodes CDR1 SGHVS and CDR2 FNYEAQ.

V and J are TRBV27 and TRBJ1-1; the D is unclear. The V gene's germline CDR1 is MNHEY and CDR2 SMNVEV (reference sequence). The V end was cut by 2 bases, the J end by 5 bases, with 9 bases between. This CDR3 spans 13 amino acids. CDR3: CASSLGLATEAFF. The CDR3 nucleotides are TGTGCCAGCAGTTTAGGGTTGGCGACTGAAGCTTTCTTT.

Only a few counts were recorded for this clone. The chain uses TRBV27 and TRBJ2-7; D unresolved. V was clipped by 6 bases and J by 5 bases, with 14 bases between them. Germline V gene data show CDR1 as MNHEY and CDR2 as SMNVEV (reference sequence). The CDR3 consists of 13 residues. The CDR3 DNA reads TGTGCCAGCAGGGAGTCCTACCGGGACGAGCAGTACTTC. Protein: CASRESYRDEQYF.

This chain joins TRBV5-4 and TRBJ1-2; 9 bases fit TRBD1. Per the germline V gene, CDR1 is SGHNT and CDR2 is YYREEE (reference sequence). The V and J ends lost 0 bases and 7 bases, in that order; junction bases with no gene match: 4. The CDR3 extends over 14 amino acids. The CDR3 protein is CASSLEQGAGGYTF. CDR3 DNA: TGTGCCAGCAGCTTGGAACAGGGGGCGGGTGGCTACACCTTC.

The chain has TRBV18 and TRBJ2-3; D is perhaps TRBD1 (5 bases). With 3 bases removed from V and 4 bases from J, the gap between germline ends came to 14 bases. The CDR3 is 15 amino acids. CDR1 KGHSH and CDR2 LQKENI come from the germline V gene. The CDR3 nucleotides read TGTGCCAGCTCACCCAGGGATGCCGACGCAGATACGCAGTATTTT. This gives the protein CASSPRDADADTQYF.